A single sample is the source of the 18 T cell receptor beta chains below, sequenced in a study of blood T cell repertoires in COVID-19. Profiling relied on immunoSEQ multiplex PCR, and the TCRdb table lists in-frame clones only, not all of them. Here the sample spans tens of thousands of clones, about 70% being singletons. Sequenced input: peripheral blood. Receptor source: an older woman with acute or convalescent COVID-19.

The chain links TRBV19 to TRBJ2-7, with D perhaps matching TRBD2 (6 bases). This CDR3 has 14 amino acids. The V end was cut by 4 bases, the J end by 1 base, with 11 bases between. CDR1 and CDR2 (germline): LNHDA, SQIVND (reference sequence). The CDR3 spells CASSTLAGSYEQYF. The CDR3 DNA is TGTGCCAGTAGTACACTAGCAGGTTCCTACGAGCAGTACTTC.

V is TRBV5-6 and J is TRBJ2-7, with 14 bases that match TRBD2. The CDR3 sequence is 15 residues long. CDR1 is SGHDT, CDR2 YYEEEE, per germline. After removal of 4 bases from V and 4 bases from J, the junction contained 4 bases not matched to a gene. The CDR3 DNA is TGTGCCAGCAGCCGAGGGACTAGCGGGAGTTACGAGCAGTACTTC. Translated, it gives CASSRGTSGSYEQYF.

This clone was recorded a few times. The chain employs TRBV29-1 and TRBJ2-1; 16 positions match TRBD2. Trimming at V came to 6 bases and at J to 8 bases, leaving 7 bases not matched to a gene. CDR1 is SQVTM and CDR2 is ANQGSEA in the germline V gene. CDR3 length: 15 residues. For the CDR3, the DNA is TGCAGCGTCTCCGGGACTAGCGGGAGGGGTGATGAGCAGTTCTTC. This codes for CSVSGTSGRGDEQFF.

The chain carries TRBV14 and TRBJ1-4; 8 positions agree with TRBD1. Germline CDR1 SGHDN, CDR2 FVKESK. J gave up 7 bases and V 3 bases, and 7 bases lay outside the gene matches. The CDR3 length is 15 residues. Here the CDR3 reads CASSHRTGKGEKLFF. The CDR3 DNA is TGTGCCAGCAGCCATCGGACAGGGAAGGGTGAAAAACTGTTTTTT.

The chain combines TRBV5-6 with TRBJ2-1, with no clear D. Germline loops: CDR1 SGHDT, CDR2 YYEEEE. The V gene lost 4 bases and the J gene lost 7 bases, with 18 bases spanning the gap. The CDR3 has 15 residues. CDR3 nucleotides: TGTGCCAGCAGCCTCCCCAGGATGGTTTGGAATGAGCAGTTCTTC. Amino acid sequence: CASSLPRMVWNEQFF.

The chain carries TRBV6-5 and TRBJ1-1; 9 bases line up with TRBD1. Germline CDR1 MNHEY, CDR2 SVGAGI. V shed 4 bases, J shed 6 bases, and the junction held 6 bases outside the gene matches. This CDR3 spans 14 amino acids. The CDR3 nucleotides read TGTGCCAGCAGTTTCGGACAGGGGTTCGCTGAAGCTTTCTTT. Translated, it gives CASSFGQGFAEAFF.

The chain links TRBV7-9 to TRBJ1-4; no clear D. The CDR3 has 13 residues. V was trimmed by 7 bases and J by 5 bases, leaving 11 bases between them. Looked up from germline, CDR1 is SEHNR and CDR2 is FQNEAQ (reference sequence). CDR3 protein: CASTSEANEKLFF. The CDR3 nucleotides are TGTGCCAGCACCTCAGAGGCGAATGAAAAACTGTTTTTT.

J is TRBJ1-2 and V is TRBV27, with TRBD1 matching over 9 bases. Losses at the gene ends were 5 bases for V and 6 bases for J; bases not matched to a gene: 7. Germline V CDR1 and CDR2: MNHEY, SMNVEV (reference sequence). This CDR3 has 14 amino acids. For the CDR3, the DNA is TGTGCCAGCAGTCTGAGACAGGGGGGCCATGGCTACACCTTC. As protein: CASSLRQGGHGYTF.

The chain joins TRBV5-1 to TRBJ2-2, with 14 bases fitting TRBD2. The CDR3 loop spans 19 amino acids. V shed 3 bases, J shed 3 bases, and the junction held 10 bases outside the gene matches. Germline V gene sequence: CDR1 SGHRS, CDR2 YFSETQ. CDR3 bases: TGCGCCAGCAGCTCCAGGGGACTAGCGGGGGCCCGGGACACCGGGGAGCTGTTTTTT. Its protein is CASSSRGLAGARDTGELFF.

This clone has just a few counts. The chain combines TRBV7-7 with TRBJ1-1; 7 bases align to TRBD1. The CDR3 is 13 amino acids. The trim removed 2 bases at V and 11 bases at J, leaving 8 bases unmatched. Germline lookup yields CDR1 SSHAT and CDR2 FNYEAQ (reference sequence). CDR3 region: CASSLNDGTDAFF. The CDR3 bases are TGTGCCAGCAGCTTAAATGATGGGACAGACGCTTTCTTT.

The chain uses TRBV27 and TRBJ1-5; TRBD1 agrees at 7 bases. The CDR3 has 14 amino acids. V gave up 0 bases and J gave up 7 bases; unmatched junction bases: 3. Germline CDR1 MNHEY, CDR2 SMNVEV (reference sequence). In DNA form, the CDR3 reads TGTGCCAGCAGTTTATCGACAGGGCAGCAGCCCCAGCATTTT. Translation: CASSLSTGQQPQHF.

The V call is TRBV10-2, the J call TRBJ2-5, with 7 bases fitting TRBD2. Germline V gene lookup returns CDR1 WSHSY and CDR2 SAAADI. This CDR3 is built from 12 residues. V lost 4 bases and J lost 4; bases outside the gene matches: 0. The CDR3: CASSAGGETQYF. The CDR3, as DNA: TGCGCCAGCAGTGCGGGAGGAGAGACCCAGTACTTC.

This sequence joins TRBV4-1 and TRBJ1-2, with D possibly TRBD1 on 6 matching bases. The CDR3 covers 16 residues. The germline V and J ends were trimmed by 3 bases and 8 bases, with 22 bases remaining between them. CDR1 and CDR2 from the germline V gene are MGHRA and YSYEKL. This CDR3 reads CASSQGPSGTLAGYTF. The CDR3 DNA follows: TGCGCCAGCAGCCAGGGGCCCTCCGGGACATTAGCAGGCTACACCTTC.

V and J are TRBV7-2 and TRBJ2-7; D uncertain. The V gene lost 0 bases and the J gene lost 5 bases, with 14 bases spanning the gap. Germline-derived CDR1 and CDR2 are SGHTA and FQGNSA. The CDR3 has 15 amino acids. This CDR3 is CASSLATTPSHEQYF. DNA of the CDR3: TGTGCCAGCAGCTTAGCCACAACCCCTTCACACGAGCAGTACTTC.

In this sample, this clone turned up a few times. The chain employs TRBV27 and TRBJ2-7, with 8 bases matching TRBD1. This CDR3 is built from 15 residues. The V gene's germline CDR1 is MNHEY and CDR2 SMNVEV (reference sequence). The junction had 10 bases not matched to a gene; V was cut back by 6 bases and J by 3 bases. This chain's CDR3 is CASSVNGDRNYEQYF. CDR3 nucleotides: TGTGCCAGCAGCGTTAATGGGGACAGGAACTACGAGCAGTACTTC.

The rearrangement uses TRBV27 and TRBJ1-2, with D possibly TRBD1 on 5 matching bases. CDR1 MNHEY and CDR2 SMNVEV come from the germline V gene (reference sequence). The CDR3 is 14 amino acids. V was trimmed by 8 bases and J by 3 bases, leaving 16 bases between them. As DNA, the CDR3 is TGTGCCAGCCTACCTGCGGGGGAAGACTATGGCTACACCTTC. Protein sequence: CASLPAGEDYGYTF.

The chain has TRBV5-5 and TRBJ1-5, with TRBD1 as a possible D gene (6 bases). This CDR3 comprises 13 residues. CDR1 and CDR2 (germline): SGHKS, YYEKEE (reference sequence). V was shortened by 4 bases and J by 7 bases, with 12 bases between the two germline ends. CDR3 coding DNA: TGTGCCAGCAGCCTACAGGGAAGACAGCCCCAGCATTTT. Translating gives CASSLQGRQPQHF.

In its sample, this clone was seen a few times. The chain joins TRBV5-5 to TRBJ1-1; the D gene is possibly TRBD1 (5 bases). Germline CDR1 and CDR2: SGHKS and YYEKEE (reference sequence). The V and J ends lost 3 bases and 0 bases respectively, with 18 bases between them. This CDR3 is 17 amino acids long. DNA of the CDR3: TGTGCCAGCAGCTCAGGGTGGGGTTCCTCGATGAACACTGAAGCTTTCTTT. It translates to CASSSGWGSSMNTEAFF.